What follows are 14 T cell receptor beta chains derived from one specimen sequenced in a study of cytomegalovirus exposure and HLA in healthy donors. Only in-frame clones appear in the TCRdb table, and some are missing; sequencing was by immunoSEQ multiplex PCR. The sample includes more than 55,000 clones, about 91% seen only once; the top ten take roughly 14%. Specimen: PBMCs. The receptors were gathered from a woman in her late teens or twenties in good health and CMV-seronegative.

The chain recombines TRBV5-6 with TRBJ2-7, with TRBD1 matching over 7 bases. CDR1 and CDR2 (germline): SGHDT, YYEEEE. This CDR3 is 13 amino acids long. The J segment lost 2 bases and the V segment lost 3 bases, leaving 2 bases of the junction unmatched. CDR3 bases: TGTGCCAGCAGCTCGGGACAGCCCTACGAGCAGTACTTC. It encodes CASSSGQPYEQYF.

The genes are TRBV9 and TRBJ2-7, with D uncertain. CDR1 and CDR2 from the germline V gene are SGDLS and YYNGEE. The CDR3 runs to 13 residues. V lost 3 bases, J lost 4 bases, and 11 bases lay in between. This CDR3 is CASSATPQYEQYF. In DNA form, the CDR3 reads TGTGCCAGCAGCGCGACACCCCAGTACGAGCAGTACTTC.

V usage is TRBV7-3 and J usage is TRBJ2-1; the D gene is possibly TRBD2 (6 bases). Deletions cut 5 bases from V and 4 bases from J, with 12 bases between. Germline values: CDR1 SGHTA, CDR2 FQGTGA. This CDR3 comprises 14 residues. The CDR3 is CASSPDRGYNEQFF. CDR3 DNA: TGTGCCAGCAGCCCGGACCGGGGGTACAATGAGCAGTTCTTC.

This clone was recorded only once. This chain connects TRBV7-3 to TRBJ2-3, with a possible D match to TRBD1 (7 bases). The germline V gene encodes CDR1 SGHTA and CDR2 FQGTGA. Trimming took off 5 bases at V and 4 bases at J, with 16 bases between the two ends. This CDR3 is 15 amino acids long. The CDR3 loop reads CASSPSGGQADTQYF. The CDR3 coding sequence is TGTGCCAGCAGCCCCTCAGGGGGGCAGGCAGATACGCAGTATTTT.

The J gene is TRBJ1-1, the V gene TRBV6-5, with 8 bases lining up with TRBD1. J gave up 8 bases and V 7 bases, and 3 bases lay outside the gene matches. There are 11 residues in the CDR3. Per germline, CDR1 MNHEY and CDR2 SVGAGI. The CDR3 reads CASTRQGEAFF. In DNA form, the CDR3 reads TGTGCCAGCACCCGACAGGGGGAAGCTTTCTTT.

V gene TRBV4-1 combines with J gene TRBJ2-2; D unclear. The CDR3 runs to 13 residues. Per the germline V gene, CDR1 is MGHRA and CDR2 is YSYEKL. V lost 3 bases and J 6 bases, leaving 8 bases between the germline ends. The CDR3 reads CASSQISPGELFF. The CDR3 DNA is TGCGCCAGCAGCCAGATTAGCCCCGGGGAGCTGTTTTTT.

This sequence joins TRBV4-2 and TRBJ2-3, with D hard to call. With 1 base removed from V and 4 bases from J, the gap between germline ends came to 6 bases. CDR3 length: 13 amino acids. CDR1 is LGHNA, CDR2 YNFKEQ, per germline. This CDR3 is CASSQGSADTQYF. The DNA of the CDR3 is TGTGCCAGCAGCCAAGGAAGCGCAGATACGCAGTATTTT.

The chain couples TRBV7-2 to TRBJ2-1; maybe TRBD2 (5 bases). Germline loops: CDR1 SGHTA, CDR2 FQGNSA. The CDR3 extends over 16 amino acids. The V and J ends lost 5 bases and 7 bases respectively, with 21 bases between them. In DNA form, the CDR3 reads TGTGCCAGCAGCCCCTGGGCTAGCTCCTCGTCTAATGAGCAGTTCTTC. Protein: CASSPWASSSSNEQFF.

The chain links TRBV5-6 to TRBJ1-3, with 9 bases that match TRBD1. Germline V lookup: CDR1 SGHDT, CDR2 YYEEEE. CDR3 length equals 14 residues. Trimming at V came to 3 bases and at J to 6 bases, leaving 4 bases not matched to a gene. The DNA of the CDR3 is TGTGCCAGCAGCTCGGGACAGGGAATAAACACCATATATTTT. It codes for CASSSGQGINTIYF.

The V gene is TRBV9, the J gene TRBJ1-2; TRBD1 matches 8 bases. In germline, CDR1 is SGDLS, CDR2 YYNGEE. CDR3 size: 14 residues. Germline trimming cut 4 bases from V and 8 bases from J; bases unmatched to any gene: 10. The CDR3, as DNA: TGTGCCAGCAGCTCCGGACAGGGTGGAAGCGGCTACACCTTC. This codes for CASSSGQGGSGYTF.

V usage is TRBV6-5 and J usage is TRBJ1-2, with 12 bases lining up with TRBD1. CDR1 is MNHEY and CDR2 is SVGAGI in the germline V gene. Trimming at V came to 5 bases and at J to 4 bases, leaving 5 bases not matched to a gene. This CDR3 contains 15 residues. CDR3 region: CASSPGTGGSYGYTF. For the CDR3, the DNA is TGTGCCAGCAGTCCTGGGACAGGGGGCTCCTATGGCTACACCTTC.

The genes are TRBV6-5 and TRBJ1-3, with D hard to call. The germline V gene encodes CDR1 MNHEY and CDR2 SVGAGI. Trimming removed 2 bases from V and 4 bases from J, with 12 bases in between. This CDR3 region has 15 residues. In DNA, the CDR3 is TGTGCCAGCAGTTACGGCAGCGGCATAGGAAACACCATATATTTT. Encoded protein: CASSYGSGIGNTIYF.

The CDR3 here is CASRTGGPSAGNQPQHF. The DNA of the CDR3 is TGTGCCAGCCGGACAGGGGGCCCCTCAGCGGGCAATCAGCCCCAGCATTTT. The rearrangement uses TRBV27 and TRBJ1-5; the match to TRBD1 covers 11 bases. V gave up 8 bases and J gave up 2 bases; unmatched junction bases: 11. Germline V gives CDR1 MNHEY, CDR2 SMNVEV (reference sequence). The CDR3 length is 17 residues.

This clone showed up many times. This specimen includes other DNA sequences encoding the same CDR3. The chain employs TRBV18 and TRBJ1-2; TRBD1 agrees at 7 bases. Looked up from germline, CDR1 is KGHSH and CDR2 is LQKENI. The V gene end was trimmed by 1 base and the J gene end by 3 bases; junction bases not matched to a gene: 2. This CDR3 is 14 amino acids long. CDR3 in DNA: TGTGCCAGCTCACCACTTGACAGGGACTATGGCTACACCTTC. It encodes CASSPLDRDYGYTF.